This is a list of T cell receptor beta chains from one sample in a study of CD8 T cells in Susac syndrome. TCRdb independently ran MiXCR on the immunoSEQ multiplex PCR reads; one entry per CDR3 protein. The sample shows more than 250,000 distinct CDR3 sequences, approximately 90% of them seen only once. The sequenced material came from CD4+ T cells from PBMCs. These receptors all stem from a human donor with multiple sclerosis. Both conserved end residues are part of each CDR3. The D gene is left open where the match is weak. Size is stated for part of the rows, as once, few or many counts, or as a class when the clone is expanded.

size: NA
J: TRBJ2-1
length: 15
V: TRBV11-2
D: TRBD2
DNA: TGTGCCAGCAGCTTAGTTAGCGGGAGGAAGAATGAGCAGTTCTTC
CDR3: CASSLVSGRKNEQFF

size: NA
J: TRBJ1-4
length: 17
V: TRBV7-9
D: NA
DNA: TGTGCCCTCGGTATGGGAAAATGGGTGTTGGGGGCAGAAAAACTGTTTTTT
CDR3: CALGMGKWVLGAEKLFF

size: NA
J: TRBJ2-3
length: 17
V: TRBV7-2
D: TRBD2
DNA: TGTGCCAGCAGCTTAGAGGCGGGGGGAATTAGCACAGATACGCAGTATTTT
CDR3: CASSLEAGGISTDTQYF

size: NA
J: TRBJ1-6
length: 13
V: TRBV3-1
D: TRBD1
DNA: TGTGCCAGCAGCCGCAGGGGGGGGACACCCCTCCACTTT
CDR3: CASSRRGGTPLHF

size: NA
J: TRBJ2-1
length: 16
V: TRBV20-1
D: TRBD2
DNA: TGCAGTGCCCCCGGGACTAGCGGTGCGGCCTACAATGAGCAGTTCTTC
CDR3: CSAPGTSGAAYNEQFF

size: NA
J: TRBJ1-1
length: 15
V: TRBV19
D: TRBD1
DNA: TGTGCCAGTATGACAGGGGGCGCCCCGGACACTGAAGCTTTCTTT
CDR3: CASMTGGAPDTEAFF

size: NA
J: TRBJ1-5
length: 15
V: TRBV30
D: TRBD1
DNA: TGTGCCTGGACCCCAGACAGGGCGGGCAATCAGCCCCAGCATTTT
CDR3: CAWTPDRAGNQPQHF

size: NA
J: TRBJ2-5
length: 14
V: TRBV20-1
D: TRBD2
DNA: TGCAGTGCTAGAGTTACTAGCGGCCAAGAGACCCAGTACTTC
CDR3: CSARVTSGQETQYF

size: NA
J: TRBJ2-4
length: 14
V: TRBV3-1
D: NA
DNA: TGTGCCAGCAGGGATACTAGGGTTCAGAACATTCAGTACTTC
CDR3: CASRDTRVQNIQYF

size: NA
J: TRBJ2-3
length: 14
V: TRBV19
D: TRBD2
DNA: TGTGCCAGCACGACTAGCAGGAACACAGATACGCAGTATTTT
CDR3: CASTTSRNTDTQYF

size: NA
J: TRBJ2-7
length: 14
V: TRBV7-8
D: NA
DNA: TGTGCCAGCAGCTTAGTTTCGGTCTTTCTTGAGCAGTACTTC
CDR3: CASSLVSVFLEQYF

size: few
J: TRBJ1-6
length: 13
V: TRBV12-3/TRBV12-4
D: NA
DNA: TGTGCCAGCAGCTGGGACCTTAATTCACCCCTCCACTTT
CDR3: CASSWDLNSPLHF

size: NA
J: TRBJ1-1
length: 14
V: TRBV20-1
D: NA
DNA: TGCAGTGCTCGCCGCCGGGCCAAGGACACTGAAACTTTCTTT
CDR3: CSARRRAKDTETFF

size: NA
J: TRBJ2-7
length: 13
V: TRBV9
D: TRBD1
DNA: TGTGCCAGCAGCGTGGGACAGGGACTCGAGCAGTACTTC
CDR3: CASSVGQGLEQYF

size: NA
J: TRBJ1-2
length: 15
V: TRBV2
D: TRBD1
DNA: TGTGCCAGCAGCCAAATTGGGACAGGCTCCGTTGGCTACACCTTC
CDR3: CASSQIGTGSVGYTF

size: NA
J: TRBJ2-7
length: 16
V: TRBV7-2
D: TRBD1
DNA: TGTGCCAGCAGCACACAGGGTGAGGGACAGTCGCGCGAGCAGTACTTC
CDR3: CASSTQGEGQSREQYF

size: NA
J: TRBJ1-4
length: 15
V: TRBV19
D: NA
DNA: TGTGCCAGTAGTATAGGAGGACGGCGTAATGAAAAACTGTTTTTT
CDR3: CASSIGGRRNEKLFF

size: NA
J: TRBJ2-2
length: 14
V: TRBV19
D: NA
DNA: TGTGCCAGTAAGGGGGACACTAACACCGGGGAGCTGTTTTTT
CDR3: CASKGDTNTGELFF

size: NA
J: TRBJ1-5
length: 13
V: TRBV19
D: NA
DNA: TGTGCCAGTAGATGGGGGCGCAGCCAGCCCCAGCATTTT
CDR3: CASRWGRSQPQHF

size: NA
J: TRBJ2-1
length: 16
V: TRBV7-3
D: TRBD2
DNA: TGTGCCAGCAGCACCGGGGGGCTAGCGGGATTCGATGAGCAGTTCTTC
CDR3: CASSTGGLAGFDEQFF

size: once
J: TRBJ2-4
length: 17
V: TRBV6-5
D: TRBD1
DNA: TGTGCCAGCAGTTACTCGAACATATTTGGACAGGGGTCTATTCAGTACTTC
CDR3: CASSYSNIFGQGSIQYF

size: NA
J: TRBJ2-2
length: 15
V: TRBV7-9
D: NA
DNA: TGTGCCAGCAGCTTAGTTGGGACAACTACCGGGGAGCTGTTTTTT
CDR3: CASSLVGTTTGELFF

size: NA
J: TRBJ2-1
length: 12
V: TRBV5-4
D: NA
DNA: TGTGCCAGCAGTCCGGGACAAGGTGAGCAGTTCTTC
CDR3: CASSPGQGEQFF

size: NA
J: TRBJ1-4
length: 16
V: TRBV2
D: NA
DNA: TGTGCCAGCAGTGGTCAGGGAGGCTGGACTAATGAAAAACTGTTTTTT
CDR3: CASSGQGGWTNEKLFF

size: NA
J: TRBJ1-1
length: 12
V: TRBV2
D: NA
DNA: TGTGCCAGCAGGTTTGCGAACACTGAAGCTTTCTTT
CDR3: CASRFANTEAFF

size: NA
J: TRBJ2-5
length: 15
V: TRBV5-6
D: NA
DNA: TGTGCCAGCAGCTTCGAATCTACAGGGCCAGAGACCCAGTACTTC
CDR3: CASSFESTGPETQYF

size: NA
J: TRBJ2-7
length: 15
V: TRBV12-3/TRBV12-4
D: TRBD1
DNA: TGTGCCAGCAGTTTGGACAGGGGGCATCCCTACGAGCAGTACTTC
CDR3: CASSLDRGHPYEQYF

size: NA
J: TRBJ2-1
length: 16
V: TRBV7-2
D: NA
DNA: TGTGCCAGCAGCTTAGCGCCCAGGGGGGTGGGGAATGAGCAGTTCTTC
CDR3: CASSLAPRGVGNEQFF

size: NA
J: TRBJ1-1
length: 13
V: TRBV18
D: NA
DNA: TGTGCCAGCTCACGGGACAAGAACACTGAAGCTTTCTTT
CDR3: CASSRDKNTEAFF

size: NA
J: TRBJ2-4
length: 14
V: TRBV4-3
D: NA
DNA: TGCGCCAGCAGCCAAGGAGATGGGAGGAACATTCAGTACTTC
CDR3: CASSQGDGRNIQYF

size: NA
J: TRBJ2-1
length: 15
V: TRBV3-1
D: NA
DNA: TGTGCCAGCAGCCCCCGGGACACGAACTACAATGAGCAGTTCTTC
CDR3: CASSPRDTNYNEQFF

size: NA
J: TRBJ2-7
length: 13
V: TRBV20-1
D: TRBD2
DNA: TGCAGTGCTGCGTCTAGCGGTACCTACGAGCAGTACTTC
CDR3: CSAASSGTYEQYF

size: NA
J: TRBJ2-2
length: 17
V: TRBV7-6
D: TRBD2
DNA: TGTGCCAGCAGCCCAGCCGTTAGCGGGAGTGTCTCCGGGGAGCTGTTTTTT
CDR3: CASSPAVSGSVSGELFF

size: NA
J: TRBJ2-7
length: 12
V: TRBV30
D: NA
DNA: TGTGCCTGGAGCCCCGGGGCTTGGGAGCAGTACTTC
CDR3: CAWSPGAWEQYF

size: NA
J: TRBJ2-5
length: 15
V: TRBV19
D: NA
DNA: TGTGCCAGTAGTATTAGCGGTCAACCCCAAGAGACCCAGTACTTC
CDR3: CASSISGQPQETQYF

size: NA
J: TRBJ2-3
length: 18
V: TRBV12-3/TRBV12-4
D: TRBD2
DNA: TGTGCCAGCAGTTCTCCCCGGGGGGGGAAGGGTAGCACAGATACGCAGTATTTT
CDR3: CASSSPRGGKGSTDTQYF

size: NA
J: TRBJ1-6
length: 14
V: TRBV5-1
D: NA
DNA: TGCGCCAGCAGCTTGGATGTCGGGACTTCACCCCTCCACTTT
CDR3: CASSLDVGTSPLHF

size: NA
J: TRBJ2-1
length: 14
V: TRBV18
D: NA
DNA: TGTGCCAGCTCACCCCGGAAGGGGTACAATGAGCAGTTCTTC
CDR3: CASSPRKGYNEQFF

size: NA
J: TRBJ1-1
length: 12
V: TRBV30
D: NA
DNA: TGTGCCTGGAGGCAAAGGACTGGGGAAGCTTTCTTT
CDR3: CAWRQRTGEAFF

size: once
J: TRBJ2-7
length: 14
V: TRBV10-3
D: NA
DNA: TGTGCCATCAGTGAGTACAGGCCCTTGAGGGAGCAGTACTTC
CDR3: CAISEYRPLREQYF

size: NA
J: TRBJ1-4
length: 17
V: TRBV9
D: NA
DNA: TGTGCCAGCAGCGAGGGGGTTACGGGACAAGATATAGAAAAACTGTTTTTT
CDR3: CASSEGVTGQDIEKLFF